Listed below are T cell receptor beta chains from one sample, sequenced in a study of T cell responses to AZD1222 COVID-19 vaccine. Data came from immunoSEQ multiplex PCR; TCRdb stores just in-frame clones and leaves some out. The profile covers 100,000 or so clones, with about 87% appearing a single time and just over 4% taken by the ten largest. This specimen consisted of peripheral blood, obtained on day 0 of MenACWY control vaccination. These receptors were collected from an adult in good health. Both conserved end residues are part of each CDR3. D genes are given only for firm matches. Clone size, where shown, is once, few, many, or a class for clones that have expanded.

v_gene: TRBV6-6
abundance: .
j_gene: TRBJ1-1
d_gene: .
CDR3nt: TGTGCCAGCAGTTACTCGACGGGGCGGAACACTGAAGCTTTCTTT
CDR3aa: CASSYSTGRNTEAFF

v_gene: TRBV2
abundance: .
j_gene: TRBJ2-7
d_gene: .
CDR3nt: TGTGCCAGCAGGCTCACAGCGAGCTCCTACGAGCAGTACTTC
CDR3aa: CASRLTASSYEQYF

v_gene: TRBV7-3
abundance: .
j_gene: TRBJ1-2
d_gene: TRBD1
CDR3nt: TGTGCCAGCAGCCCGGACAGGGGGCGGCCCTACACCTTC
CDR3aa: CASSPDRGRPYTF

v_gene: TRBV4-1
abundance: once
j_gene: TRBJ1-1
d_gene: .
CDR3nt: TGCGCCAGCAGCCAAGGGGCTGTCGCTGAAGCTTTCTTT
CDR3aa: CASSQGAVAEAFF

v_gene: TRBV6-2/TRBV6-3
abundance: .
j_gene: TRBJ2-5
d_gene: .
CDR3nt: TGTGCCAGCAGTGGGAATAGCGACCCCCTGGGAGAGACCCAGTACTTC
CDR3aa: CASSGNSDPLGETQYF

v_gene: TRBV28
abundance: once
j_gene: TRBJ1-4
d_gene: .
CDR3nt: TGTGCCAGCAGGCCCGACCGTAATAATGAAAAACTGTTTTTT
CDR3aa: CASRPDRNNEKLFF

v_gene: TRBV28
abundance: .
j_gene: TRBJ1-1
d_gene: .
CDR3nt: TGTGCCAGCAGTCCCCCAGGGCGTTTGAACACTGAAGCTTTCTTT
CDR3aa: CASSPPGRLNTEAFF

v_gene: TRBV11-2
abundance: .
j_gene: TRBJ2-1
d_gene: .
CDR3nt: TGTGCCAGCAGCTTTGGGTTAGTCCCCCCCAATGAGCAGTTCTTC
CDR3aa: CASSFGLVPPNEQFF

v_gene: TRBV10-1
abundance: .
j_gene: TRBJ2-7
d_gene: TRBD2
CDR3nt: TGCGCCAGCAGGAAGGGGACTAGCGGGGGCCTCTACGAGCAGTACTTC
CDR3aa: CASRKGTSGGLYEQYF

v_gene: TRBV11-3
abundance: .
j_gene: TRBJ2-2
d_gene: .
CDR3nt: TGTGCCAGCAGCTTAAGTTCCGTAGAGACCGGGGAGCTGTTTTTT
CDR3aa: CASSLSSVETGELFF

v_gene: TRBV4-2
abundance: once
j_gene: TRBJ1-4
d_gene: .
CDR3nt: TGTGCCAGCAGCCAAGAGAGGGGAGGTAATGAAAAACTGTTTTTT
CDR3aa: CASSQERGGNEKLFF

v_gene: TRBV28
abundance: .
j_gene: TRBJ2-5
d_gene: .
CDR3nt: TGTGCCAGCAGTTTTCCGTTACAAGAGACCCAGTACTTC
CDR3aa: CASSFPLQETQYF

v_gene: TRBV7-3
abundance: .
j_gene: TRBJ1-2
d_gene: .
CDR3nt: TGTGCCAGCAGCCCTGAACCCATGGCTGGCTACACCTTC
CDR3aa: CASSPEPMAGYTF

v_gene: TRBV7-8
abundance: .
j_gene: TRBJ2-1
d_gene: .
CDR3nt: TGTGCCAGCAGCTCCTCGGGCGGGATGCTGATCGATGAGCAGTTCTTC
CDR3aa: CASSSSGGMLIDEQFF

v_gene: TRBV2
abundance: once
j_gene: TRBJ2-7
d_gene: .
CDR3nt: TGTGCCAGCAGGGCAGCCTACGAGCAGTACTTC
CDR3aa: CASRAAYEQYF

v_gene: TRBV11-2
abundance: .
j_gene: TRBJ2-7
d_gene: TRBD1
CDR3nt: TGTGCCAGCAGCCTCGGGACAGGGGCTGAAGAGCAGTACTTC
CDR3aa: CASSLGTGAEEQYF

v_gene: TRBV27
abundance: .
j_gene: TRBJ1-4
d_gene: .
CDR3nt: TGTGCCAGCAGTTTAAGAGCGGGAAAACTGTTTTTT
CDR3aa: CASSLRAGKLFF

v_gene: TRBV5-1
abundance: few
j_gene: TRBJ1-3
d_gene: .
CDR3nt: TGCGCCAGCAGCTTGGCAGGGTACGGAAACACCATATATTTT
CDR3aa: CASSLAGYGNTIYF

v_gene: TRBV28
abundance: .
j_gene: TRBJ2-7
d_gene: .
CDR3nt: TGTGCCAGCGGTGGCACGAACTCCTACGAGCAGTACTTC
CDR3aa: CASGGTNSYEQYF

v_gene: TRBV7-2
abundance: .
j_gene: TRBJ2-1
d_gene: TRBD1
CDR3nt: TGTGCCAGCAGCCCCCGGACAGGATCCAATGAGCAGTTCTTC
CDR3aa: CASSPRTGSNEQFF

v_gene: TRBV28
abundance: once
j_gene: TRBJ1-1
d_gene: TRBD1
CDR3nt: TGTGCCAGCAGTTTGTATAAGGGGGCGACCACTGAAGCTTTCTTT
CDR3aa: CASSLYKGATTEAFF

v_gene: TRBV7-2
abundance: few
j_gene: TRBJ1-1
d_gene: .
CDR3nt: TGTGCCAGCAGCTTAGCGCTGGGCAGCAACACTGAAGCTTTCTTT
CDR3aa: CASSLALGSNTEAFF

v_gene: TRBV3-1/TRBV3-2
abundance: .
j_gene: TRBJ2-7
d_gene: .
CDR3nt: TGTGCCAGCAGCCAAGAACCCTACGAGCAGTACTTC
CDR3aa: CASSQEPYEQYF

v_gene: TRBV4-1
abundance: .
j_gene: TRBJ2-3
d_gene: .
CDR3nt: TGCGCCAGCAGCCAAGATAGGACCGGGACCCCTAGCACAGATACGCAGTATTTT
CDR3aa: CASSQDRTGTPSTDTQYF

v_gene: TRBV19
abundance: .
j_gene: TRBJ1-2
d_gene: TRBD1
CDR3nt: TGTGCCAGTGCAATACAGGGGAACTATGGCTACACCTTC
CDR3aa: CASAIQGNYGYTF

v_gene: TRBV19
abundance: .
j_gene: TRBJ2-2
d_gene: TRBD1
CDR3nt: TGTGCCAGTAGTGGACAGGGGGCTTTGACCGGGGAGCTGTTTTTT
CDR3aa: CASSGQGALTGELFF

v_gene: TRBV19
abundance: .
j_gene: TRBJ2-1
d_gene: .
CDR3nt: TGTGCCAGTAGTATGGGCCAAGGGACCTACAATGAGCAGTTCTTC
CDR3aa: CASSMGQGTYNEQFF

v_gene: TRBV6-2/TRBV6-3
abundance: medium-sized
j_gene: TRBJ2-7
d_gene: .
CDR3nt: TGTGCCAGCAGTTACTCGGTACAGGGCTACGAGCAGTACTTC
CDR3aa: CASSYSVQGYEQYF

v_gene: TRBV2
abundance: .
j_gene: TRBJ1-3
d_gene: .
CDR3nt: TGTGCCAGCAGTGGGTCGGGAAACACCATATATTTT
CDR3aa: CASSGSGNTIYF

v_gene: TRBV7-2
abundance: .
j_gene: TRBJ2-1
d_gene: TRBD2
CDR3nt: TGTGCCAGCAGCTCCCATCGCGTAGCGGGAGACAATGAGCAGTTCTTC
CDR3aa: CASSSHRVAGDNEQFF

v_gene: TRBV5-1
abundance: few
j_gene: TRBJ2-5
d_gene: TRBD2
CDR3nt: TGCGCCAGCAGCTTGGCCGCGGCTAGCGGGGTAGTTGGGGCCCAAGAGACCCAGTACTTC
CDR3aa: CASSLAAASGVVGAQETQYF